The source of this TCR beta chain is a study of shared clonotypes between healthy human individuals. Some clones are missing from TCRdb's copy, which holds only in-frame ones; the method was immunoSEQ multiplex PCR. The repertoire holds about 1 million clones, about three quarters seen once, with about 1.4% in the top ten. Trimming took 4 bases from V and 4 from J, leaving 11 bases between them. From germline, CDR1 is KGHSH and CDR2 LQKENI. The CDR3 is 14 amino acids. A remark on this clone: Its antigen is as yet unknown.

Study-level results: Although depth was large, rarefaction showed that sequencing of the sorted subsets was incomplete.

This sequence joins TRBV18 and TRBJ1-3; no reliable D call. The sample was memory CD4+ T cells sorted from blood. Subset meaning: CD45RA-negative fraction. The receptor was derived from a man aged 18 to 30 in good health. The CDR3 DNA sequence: TGTGCCAGCTCACGCAACGAACAGGGAAACACCATATATTTT. This sequence encodes CASSRNEQGNTIYF.